This is a list of T cell receptor beta chains from one sample in a study of control samples from healthy donors and cancer patients. The repertoire was sequenced with immunoSEQ multiplex PCR; TCRdb's copy has only in-frame clones and lacks some. The sample lists roughly 150,000 clones; over 90% were seen once. The sample consisted of blood. The receptors shown here come from a man aged 50 to 59 in good health. Both conserved end residues are part of each CDR3. Each record gives: CDR3 protein, CDR3 DNA, clone size, D gene, V gene, J gene. A D gene is named only where the DNA matches it firmly. Size values are once, few and many counts, or a class for expanded clones, and some rows have none.

CASSPTRGGEQYF	TGTGCCAGCTCACCAACCAGGGGGGGCGAGCAGTACTTC	NA	NA	TRBV18	TRBJ2-7
CASRRTGDGEQYF	TGTGCCAGCAGGAGGACAGGGGATGGCGAGCAGTACTTC	NA	TRBD1	TRBV12-3/TRBV12-4	TRBJ2-7
CASSTLQRETQYF	TGTGCCAGCAGTACTCTTCAGAGGGAGACCCAGTACTTC	NA	NA	TRBV12-3/TRBV12-4	TRBJ2-5
CASSEEGHKPLYGYTF	TGTGCCAGCAGTGAAGAGGGACATAAACCGCTTTATGGCTACACCTTC	NA	NA	TRBV6-1	TRBJ1-2
CASSPFQGDEQYF	TGTGCCAGCTCACCGTTCCAAGGAGACGAGCAGTACTTC	NA	NA	TRBV18	TRBJ2-7
CARGGQGGTEAFF	TGTGCCAGGGGGGGACAGGGAGGAACTGAAGCTTTCTTT	NA	TRBD1	TRBV2	TRBJ1-1
CASSYQGGNYGYTF	TGTGCCAGCAGTTACCAGGGGGGGAACTATGGCTACACCTTC	NA	TRBD1	TRBV27	TRBJ1-2
CASSDRYGYTF	TGTGCCAGCAGTGACCGCTATGGCTACACCTTC	NA	NA	TRBV6-4	TRBJ1-2
CASSLGPGPYEQYF	TGCGCCAGCAGCTTAGGCCCCGGCCCCTACGAGCAGTACTTC	NA	NA	TRBV5-1	TRBJ2-7
CASTLLRQETQYF	TGTGCCAGCACCCTTTTAAGGCAAGAGACCCAGTACTTC	few	NA	TRBV12-3/TRBV12-4	TRBJ2-5
CASSSGLARYEQYF	TGTGCCAGCAGCTCGGGGCTGGCCCGTTACGAGCAGTACTTC	NA	NA	TRBV11-2	TRBJ2-7
CASSLEGGEFYTF	TGTGCCAGCAGTTTAGAGGGTGGCGAGTTCTACACCTTC	NA	NA	TRBV12-3/TRBV12-4	TRBJ1-2
CASSLGGSGNTIYF	TGTGCCAGCAGTTTGGGGGGATCTGGAAACACCATATATTTT	NA	NA	TRBV28	TRBJ1-3
CASSQGTQETQYF	TGTGCCAGCAGCCAAGGAACCCAAGAGACCCAGTACTTC	NA	NA	TRBV3-1/TRBV3-2	TRBJ2-5
CASSLSQGNYGYTF	TGTGCCAGCAGCTTGTCACAGGGGAACTATGGCTACACCTTC	NA	TRBD1	TRBV11-2	TRBJ1-2
CASRSAGRETQYF	TGTGCCAGCAGGTCCGCGGGAAGGGAGACCCAGTACTTC	NA	NA	TRBV28	TRBJ2-5
CASSKWEGREGGADTQYF	TGTGCCAGCAGCAAATGGGAGGGGCGGGAGGGGGGTGCGGATACGCAGTATTTT	NA	NA	TRBV21-1	TRBJ2-3
CASSVNSNTGELFF	TGTGCCAGCAGCGTAAATTCGAACACCGGGGAGCTGTTTTTT	NA	NA	TRBV9	TRBJ2-2
CASSQPGGRPEQFF	TGTGCCAGCAGCCAACCGGGTGGACGCCCTGAGCAGTTCTTC	NA	NA	TRBV16	TRBJ2-1
CASSLGSTSTDTQYF	TGTGCCAGCAGCTTAGGAAGCACTAGCACAGATACGCAGTATTTT	NA	NA	TRBV5-4	TRBJ2-3
CSVEVQGQGNTIYF	TGCAGCGTTGAGGTTCAGGGTCAGGGAAACACCATATATTTT	NA	NA	TRBV29-1	TRBJ1-3
CASSSQGNTEAFF	TGTGCCAGTAGTTCCCAGGGGAACACTGAAGCTTTCTTT	NA	NA	TRBV19	TRBJ1-1
CASSFGTGKETQYF	TGTGCCAGCAGTTTTGGGACAGGGAAAGAGACCCAGTACTTC	NA	TRBD1	TRBV6-5	TRBJ2-5
CASSSTSTVSLGF	TGTGCCAGCAGCTCTACCTCGACAGTATCCCTCGGCTTT	NA	NA	TRBV7-9	TRBJ1-1
CASRPGTGQQAFF	TGCGCCAGCAGACCGGGTACGGGACAGCAAGCTTTCTTT	NA	TRBD1	TRBV5-1	TRBJ1-1
CASSLKAGTYGLYGYTF	TGTGCCAGCAGCTTAAAGGCAGGGACGTATGGCCTATATGGCTACACCTTC	NA	NA	TRBV7-9	TRBJ1-2
CASSLSTTGGTYGYTF	TGCGCCAGCAGCTTGTCCACGACAGGGGGCACTTACGGCTACACCTTC	NA	TRBD1	TRBV5-1	TRBJ1-2
CASSQETEPGFSYEQYF	TGTGCCAGCAGCCAAGAAACAGAGCCAGGTTTCTCCTACGAGCAGTACTTC	NA	NA	TRBV3-1/TRBV3-2	TRBJ2-7
CASSERTGTGGTQYF	TGTGCCAGCAGCGAACGAACCGGGACAGGGGGAACCCAGTACTTC	NA	TRBD1	TRBV2	TRBJ2-5
CSARDRGWAFF	TGCAGTGCACGGGACAGGGGTTGGGCTTTCTTT	NA	TRBD1	TRBV20-1	TRBJ1-1
CSASAPPDGNEQFF	TGCAGTGCTAGTGCCCCTCCGGATGGCAATGAGCAGTTCTTC	NA	NA	TRBV20-1	TRBJ2-1
CASSLSGDRPYNEQFF	TGTGCCAGCAGTTTATCCGGGGACCGTCCATACAATGAGCAGTTCTTC	NA	NA	TRBV27	TRBJ2-1